This T cell receptor (beta chain) was recovered during a study of T cell responses to AZD1222 COVID-19 vaccine. As to this clone: Its antigen is undetermined.

Sequencing was performed with immunoSEQ multiplex PCR; in TCRdb, only in-frame clones are kept and a portion is missing. This sample has tens of thousands of clones, with 70% to 90% found just once. The CDR3 spans 15 residues. J gave up 2 bases and V 4 bases, and 4 bases lay outside the gene matches. Germline assignment: CDR1 LNHNV and CDR2 YYDKDF (reference sequence). Study-wide results and limits: The donors showed a predominance of white British ancestry and of females, with possible underestimation of clonal diversity. At 160-218 and 743-854, vaccine-associated CD4 TCRs were dominant, and they spanned spike. Repertoire sampling happened only post peak T cell response. A reported finding is that nearly half of spike-specific TCRs target unmutated variant regions.

The source was peripheral blood, collected on day 0 of AZD1222 vaccination. The chain combines TRBV15 with TRBJ2-3; 9 nucleotides line up with TRBD2. This clonotype was sampled from an adult in good health. The CDR3 protein is CATSMTSGFTDTQYF. The CDR3 DNA sequence: TGTGCCACCAGCATGACTAGCGGATTCACAGATACGCAGTATTTT.